This T cell receptor beta chain was found in a study of CD8+CD57+ T cells in acquired aplastic anemia. Study-wide results and caveats: Roughly 31 was the count of CD8+ CDR3 sequences that patients shared with controls.

Patients who underwent sequencing had shown CD8+CD57+ cell expansion by flow cytometry. Patients, without exception, had severe acquired aplastic anemia. Among the patients, none had received any therapy at the time of blood sampling. TCR beta VDJ and CDR3 profiling used genomic DNA as template. TCRdb fed the reads into MiXCR, producing one record per CDR3 protein. The table includes about 180,000 distinct CDR3 sequences, around 48% detected once. About this clonotype itself: The antigen is unknown. One end of the junction fails to match germline, which may point to a read error.

This CDR3 spans 15 amino acids. CDR1 and CDR2 from the germline V gene are ENHRY and SYGVKD. The origin of this receptor is a human donor with aplastic anemia. The chain carries TRBV10-3 and TRBJ1-5; 7 bases fit TRBD1. Sample: sorted CD4+, CD8+, or CD8+CD57+ T cells (not recorded which) from PBMCs. CDR3 nucleotide sequence: TGTGCCAGCAGTGCGACAGGGTCCTCACTTGCGACCCAGCATTTT. Translation: CASSATGSSLATQHF.